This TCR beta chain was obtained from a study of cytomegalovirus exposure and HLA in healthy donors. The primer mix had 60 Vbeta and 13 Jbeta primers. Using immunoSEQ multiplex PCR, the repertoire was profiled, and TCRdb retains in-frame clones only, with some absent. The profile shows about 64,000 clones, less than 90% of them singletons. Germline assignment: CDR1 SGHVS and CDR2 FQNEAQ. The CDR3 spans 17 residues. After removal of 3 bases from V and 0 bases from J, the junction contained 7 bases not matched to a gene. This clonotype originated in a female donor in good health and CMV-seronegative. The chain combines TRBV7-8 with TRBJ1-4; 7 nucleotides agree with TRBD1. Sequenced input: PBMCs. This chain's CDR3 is CASSFSRQGATNEKLFF. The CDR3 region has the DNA TGTGCCAGCAGCTTTTCCCGACAGGGCGCAACTAATGAAAAACTGTTTTTT.